Each of the 20 T cell receptor beta chains below was sequenced from the same sample in a study of T cells in Graves' hyperthyroidism and ophthalmopathy. The investigators amplified TCR beta CDR3 regions from RNA transcripts. The study used the HTBI primer set for a first-round RT-PCR of the TCR CDR3. TCRdb ran MiXCR on the multiplex PCR reads and lists one entry per CDR3 protein. Counted here are fewer than 600,000 distinct CDR3 sequences, 12% to 15% occurring once; the ten biggest clones make up over 11%. The sample consisted of blood. The receptor source for this set is a woman aged 40 to 50 with Graves' hyperthyroidism.

This clonotype was counted many times. The J gene is TRBJ2-7, the V gene TRBV7-2; TRBD1 matches at 7 bases. This CDR3 region has 14 residues. CDR1 and CDR2 (germline): SGHTA, FQGNSA. The V and J ends lost 0 bases and 1 base, in that order; junction bases with no gene match: 0. The CDR3 sequence: CASSLATGSYEQYF. The CDR3, as DNA: TGTGCCAGCAGCTTAGCGACAGGGTCCTACGAGCAGTACTTC. Complete variable domain (other parts from reference TRBV7-2 and TRBJ2-7): GAGVSQSPSNKVTEKGKDVELRCDPISGHTALYWYRQSLGQGLEFLIYFQGNSAPDKSGLPSDRFSAERTGGSVSTLTIQRTQQEDSAVYLCASSLATGSYEQYFGPGTRLTVT.

With respect to this clonotype: This clone may be a read error of a much larger clone one base away. This chain links TRBV28 with TRBJ2-3; D gene uncertain. The V gene's germline CDR1 is MDHEN and CDR2 SYDVKM. The CDR3 has 12 amino acids. The CDR3 DNA sequence: TGTGCCAGCACCCAGGAAGCAGATACGCAGTGTTTT. As protein: CASTQEADTQCF.

This clonotype was detected a few times. This sequence joins TRBV4-1 and TRBJ2-1; possibly TRBD2 for D (7 bases). Between the trimmed V and J ends, which lost 3 bases and 8 bases, there was a span of 17 bases. Germline V CDR1 and CDR2: MGHRA, YSYEKL. The CDR3 extends over 15 amino acids. CDR3 bases: TGCGCCAGCAGCCACCCGAAGGGGGGGGAGGATGAGCAGTTCTTC. Translated, it gives CASSHPKGGEDEQFF.

This chain joins TRBV6-1 and TRBJ1-5; D gene ambiguous. The CDR3 length is 16 residues. Germline V gene sequence: CDR1 MNHNS, CDR2 SASEGT. The germline V and J ends were trimmed by 6 bases and 1 base, with 16 bases remaining between them. In DNA, the CDR3 is TGTGCCAGCAGCCAAAATTACTTGGGGAGCAATCAGCCCCAGCATTTT. This translates into CASSQNYLGSNQPQHF.

Turning to this clonotype: The junction differs from germline at one of its ends, possibly a read error. V gene TRBV2 combines with J gene TRBJ1-6; no clear D gene. CDR1 SNHLY and CDR2 FYNNEI come from the germline V gene. The CDR3 loop spans 15 amino acids. The DNA for the CDR3 is TGTGCCATACTTTCCCCCGGGGAGGCGGATTCACCCCTCCGCTTT. This encodes CAILSPGEADSPLRF.

This clonotype was counted at least ten times. The chain links TRBV18 to TRBJ2-5; D remains ambiguous. The CDR3 extends over 14 amino acids. V was pared by 2 bases and J by 4 bases, with 11 bases between. Germline-derived CDR1 and CDR2 are KGHSH and LQKENI. This chain's CDR3 is CASSPANMRETQYF. The CDR3 nucleotides read TGTGCCAGCTCACCAGCCAACATGAGAGAGACCCAGTACTTC.

This clonotype was counted many times. This sequence joins TRBV12-3 or TRBV12-4 and TRBJ2-1; 11 bases match TRBD1. CDR3 size: 16 residues. The junction had 8 bases not matched to a gene; V was cut back by 4 bases and J by 6 bases. CDR3 loop: CASSSSGTGGLNEQFF. The CDR3 DNA follows: TGTGCCAGCAGTTCATCCGGGACAGGGGGACTCAATGAGCAGTTCTTC.

This clonotype was counted many times. The gene calls are TRBV3-1 and TRBJ2-1, with 7 bases that match TRBD1. The V gene's germline CDR1 is LGHDT and CDR2 YNNKEL (reference sequence). The CDR3 has 14 residues. Losses at the gene ends were 4 bases for V and 15 bases for J; bases not matched to a gene: 15. The CDR3 sequence is CASSLLGQARFRFF. CDR3 DNA sequence: TGTGCCAGCAGCCTACTAGGACAGGCCCGATTCAGGTTCTTC.

This chain connects TRBV2 to TRBJ1-5; TRBD1 might be the D (5 bases). Germline V gene data show CDR1 as SNHLY and CDR2 as FYNNEI. The V gene lost 6 bases and the J gene lost 5 bases, with 17 bases spanning the gap. This CDR3 spans 15 amino acids. CDR3 amino acids: CASSWTSRSDQPQHF. CDR3 DNA: TGTGCCAGCAGCTGGACATCTAGGAGCGATCAGCCCCAGCATTTT.

This clonotype was found many times. The gene calls are TRBV30 and TRBJ2-3, with unresolved D. Trimming cost V 4 bases and J 6 bases, with 11 bases left between them. There are 12 residues in the CDR3. The V gene's germline CDR1 is GTSNPN and CDR2 SVGIG (reference sequence). CDR3 sequence reads: CAWTILGDTQYF. CDR3 coding DNA: TGTGCCTGGACCATACTCGGTGATACGCAGTATTTT.

The chain is built from TRBV25-1 and TRBJ2-1; D may be TRBD1 (5 bases). The V end lost 5 bases, the J end lost 6 bases, and 11 bases lay between the germline ends. Per germline, CDR1 MGHDK and CDR2 SYGVNS. CDR3 length: 13 amino acids. In DNA, the CDR3 is TGTGCCAGCAGTACGCAGGGTGTCAATGAGCAGTTCTTC. Protein sequence: CASSTQGVNEQFF.

This clonotype was observed many times. This chain uses TRBV7-3 with TRBJ2-3; 10 positions match TRBD2. This CDR3 contains 15 residues. Trimming cost V 5 bases and J 2 bases; bases outside gene matches: 4. The germline V gene encodes CDR1 SGHTA and CDR2 FQGTGA. The CDR3 DNA reads TGTGCCAGCAGCCAACTAGCGGGACTCACAGATACGCAGTATTTT. Translating gives CASSQLAGLTDTQYF.

The DNA of the CDR3 is TGTGCCAGCAGGCGCGGGGAGGGCTTCGGTGAGCAGTTCTTC. This translates into CASRRGEGFGEQFF. V and J are TRBV6-2 or TRBV6-3 and TRBJ2-1; TRBD2 aligns across 7 bases. V dropped 6 bases and J dropped 9; count of bases not matched to a gene: 11. Germline V CDR1 and CDR2: MNHEY, SVGEGT. The CDR3 loop spans 14 amino acids.

This clonotype has a count of ten or more. The rearrangement joins TRBV12-3 or TRBV12-4 to TRBJ2-2; TRBD2 matches at 7 bases. V was pared by 5 bases and J by 4 bases, with 10 bases of the junction left unmatched. The CDR3 runs 16 residues. The CDR3 region has the DNA TGTGCCAGCAGTGGATCCACACTAGCGCGCACCGGGGAGCTGTTTTTT. Translated: CASSGSTLARTGELFF.

The chain couples TRBV5-1 to TRBJ2-4; no clear D gene. Between the trimmed V and J ends, which lost 4 bases and 1 base, there was a span of 6 bases. The V gene's germline CDR1 is SGHRS and CDR2 YFSETQ. The CDR3 has 13 residues. For the CDR3, the DNA is TGCGCCAGCAGCCCCCACGCCAAAAACATTCAGTACTTC. It encodes CASSPHAKNIQYF. Using reference TRBV5-1 and TRBJ2-4 for the parts outside the CDR3, the full variable domain is KAGVTQTPRYLIKTRGQQVTLSCSPISGHRSVSWYQQTPGQGLQFLFEYFSETQRNKGNFPGRFSGRQFSNSRSEMNVSTLELGDSALYLCASSPHAKNIQYFGAGTRLSVL.

This clonotype has ten or more counts. V is TRBV7-9 and J is TRBJ2-7; a possible D gene is TRBD2 (5 bases). V was clipped by 5 bases and J by 2 bases, with 22 bases between them. The CDR3 is 17 amino acids. Germline loops: CDR1 SEHNR, CDR2 FQNEAQ (reference sequence). The CDR3 reads CASSAEGSLLGPYEQYF. DNA of the CDR3: TGTGCCAGCAGCGCAGAGGGCAGCCTATTGGGCCCCTACGAGCAGTACTTC.

V gene TRBV15 combines with J gene TRBJ2-1, with unresolved D. Germline loops: CDR1 LNHNV, CDR2 YYDKDF (reference sequence). This CDR3 comprises 12 residues. The V gene lost 1 base and the J gene lost 10 bases, with 8 bases spanning the gap. Here the CDR3 DNA reads TGTGCCACCAGCAGAGGTGGGCGGGAGCAGTTCTTC. Translating it yields CATSRGGREQFF.

This clonotype was recorded many times. The V call is TRBV12-3 or TRBV12-4, the J call TRBJ2-1, with D unclear. V lost 11 bases, J lost 0 bases, and 11 bases lay in between. The CDR3 extends over 13 amino acids. The CDR3: CAVSRSSYNEQFF. The CDR3 bases are TGTGCCGTCTCGCGGAGCTCCTACAATGAGCAGTTCTTC.

This clonotype was seen repeatedly, ten times or more. The chain combines TRBV27 with TRBJ2-7; D is uncertain. The CDR3 has 13 amino acids. CDR1 is MNHEY, CDR2 SMNVEV, per germline (reference sequence). Between the trimmed V and J ends, which lost 5 bases and 3 bases, there was a span of 11 bases. This CDR3 is CASSVFVGYEQYF. In DNA form, the CDR3 reads TGTGCCAGCAGTGTTTTTGTAGGCTACGAGCAGTACTTC.

The chain combines TRBV7-9 with TRBJ2-2; TRBD2 aligns across 12 bases. This CDR3 has 16 residues. The germline CDR1 and CDR2 sequences are SEHNR and FQNEAQ (reference sequence). Losses at the gene ends were 5 bases for V and 1 base for J; bases not matched to a gene: 2. CDR3 coding DNA: TGTGCCAGCAGCGAGACTAGCGGGAGGAACACCGGGGAGCTGTTTTTT. This encodes CASSETSGRNTGELFF. The full variable domain, rest sourced from reference TRBV7-9 and TRBJ2-2, is DTGVSQNPRHKITKRGQNVTFRCDPISEHNRLYWYRQTLGQGPEFLTYFQNEAQLEKSRLLSDRFSAERPKGSFSTLEIQRTEQGDSAMYLCASSETSGRNTGELFFGEGSRLTVL.